This T cell receptor (beta chain) was identified during a study of identical twins. Donors uniformly comprised healthy Caucasians. A template switching step contributed a universal primer site, while unique molecular identifiers were present in the cDNA. One entry per CDR3 protein, called by TCRdb with MiXCR from the 5' RACE reads. The table has roughly 690,000 distinct CDR3 sequences, approximately 21% seen once; the top ten hold 4% to 5.5%. Trimming removed 5 bases at V and 0 bases at J, with 14 bases between. The CDR3 contains 16 residues. This same sample was also part of a study on T cells expressing NK-cell markers. That source adds: From sorted CD3+CD56+NKG2C+, CD3+CD56+NKG2C- and CD3+CD56-NKG2C+ T cells came the TCR beta repertoires. 1.0-7.0% of CD8+ T cells in about 6 donors belonged to dominant NKG2C+ clonotypes.

The receptor's source is a woman aged 18-29 years in good health. Sequencing was performed on PBMCs. V usage is TRBV12-3 or TRBV12-4 and J usage is TRBJ1-5; perhaps TRBD1 as D (6 bases). The CDR3 DNA sequence: TGTGCCAGCAGTAAGCAAAAGGGGGGTAGCAATCAGCCCCAGCATTTT. Translated, it gives CASSKQKGGSNQPQHF.